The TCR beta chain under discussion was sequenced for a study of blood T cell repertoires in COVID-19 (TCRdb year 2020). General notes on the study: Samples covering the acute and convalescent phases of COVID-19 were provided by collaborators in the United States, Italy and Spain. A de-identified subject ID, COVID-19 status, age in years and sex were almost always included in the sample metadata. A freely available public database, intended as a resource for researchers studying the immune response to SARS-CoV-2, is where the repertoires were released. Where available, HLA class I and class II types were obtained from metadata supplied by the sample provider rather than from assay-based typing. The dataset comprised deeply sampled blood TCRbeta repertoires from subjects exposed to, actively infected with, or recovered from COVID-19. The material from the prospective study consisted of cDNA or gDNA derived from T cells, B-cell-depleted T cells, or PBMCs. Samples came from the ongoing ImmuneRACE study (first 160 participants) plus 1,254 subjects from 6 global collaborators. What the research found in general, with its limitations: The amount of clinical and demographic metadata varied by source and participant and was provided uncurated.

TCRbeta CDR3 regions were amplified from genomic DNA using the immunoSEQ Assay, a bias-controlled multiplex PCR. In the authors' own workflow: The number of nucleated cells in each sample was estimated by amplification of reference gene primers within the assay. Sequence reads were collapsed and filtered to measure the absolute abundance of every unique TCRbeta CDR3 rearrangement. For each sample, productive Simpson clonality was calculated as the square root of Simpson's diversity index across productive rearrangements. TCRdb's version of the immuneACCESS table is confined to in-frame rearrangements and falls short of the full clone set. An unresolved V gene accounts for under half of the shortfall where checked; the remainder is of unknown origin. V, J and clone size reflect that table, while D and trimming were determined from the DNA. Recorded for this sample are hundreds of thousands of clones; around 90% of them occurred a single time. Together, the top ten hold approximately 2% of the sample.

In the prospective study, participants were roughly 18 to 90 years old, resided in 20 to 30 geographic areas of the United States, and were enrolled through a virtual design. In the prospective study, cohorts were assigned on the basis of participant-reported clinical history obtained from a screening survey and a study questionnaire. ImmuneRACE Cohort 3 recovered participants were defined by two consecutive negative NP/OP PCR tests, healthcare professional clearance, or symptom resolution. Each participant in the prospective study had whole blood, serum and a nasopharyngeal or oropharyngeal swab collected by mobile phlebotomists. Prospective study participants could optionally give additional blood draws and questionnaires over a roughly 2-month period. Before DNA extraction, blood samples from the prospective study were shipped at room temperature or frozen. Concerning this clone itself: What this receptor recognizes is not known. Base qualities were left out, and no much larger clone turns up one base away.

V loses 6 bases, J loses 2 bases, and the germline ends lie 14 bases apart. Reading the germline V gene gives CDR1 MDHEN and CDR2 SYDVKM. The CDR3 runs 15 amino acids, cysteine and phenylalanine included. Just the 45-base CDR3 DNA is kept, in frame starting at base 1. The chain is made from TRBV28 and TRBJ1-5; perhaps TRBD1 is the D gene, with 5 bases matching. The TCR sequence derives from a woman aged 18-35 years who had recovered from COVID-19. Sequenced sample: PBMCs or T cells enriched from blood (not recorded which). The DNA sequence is TGTGCCAGCAGCCCCCCTCCGGGGGGCAATCAGCCCCAGCATTTT. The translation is CASSPPPGGNQPQHF.